The following is a T cell receptor beta chain sequence with its context. Its target is not known. This sample is drawn from a study of T cell responses to AZD1222 COVID-19 vaccine. Study observations and caveats: Clonal diversity may have been underestimated in mostly white British donors.

Germline lookup yields CDR1 SGHTA and CDR2 FQGNSA. The CDR3 totals 15 residues. The ends lost 5 bases at V and 7 bases at J; junction bases unmatched: 9. Repertoires were generated with immunoSEQ multiplex PCR, while TCRdb's copy carries only in-frame clones and drops some. This table holds about 140,000 clones, roughly 92% found once. The TCR comes from an adult in good health. The sequencing used peripheral blood, collected on day 0 of AZD1222 vaccination. V is TRBV7-2 and J is TRBJ1-5; 9 nucleotides agree with TRBD1. The CDR3 loop reads CASSEQQGAGQPQHF. The CDR3 nucleotides are TGTGCCAGCAGCGAACAACAGGGGGCAGGCCAGCCCCAGCATTTT.